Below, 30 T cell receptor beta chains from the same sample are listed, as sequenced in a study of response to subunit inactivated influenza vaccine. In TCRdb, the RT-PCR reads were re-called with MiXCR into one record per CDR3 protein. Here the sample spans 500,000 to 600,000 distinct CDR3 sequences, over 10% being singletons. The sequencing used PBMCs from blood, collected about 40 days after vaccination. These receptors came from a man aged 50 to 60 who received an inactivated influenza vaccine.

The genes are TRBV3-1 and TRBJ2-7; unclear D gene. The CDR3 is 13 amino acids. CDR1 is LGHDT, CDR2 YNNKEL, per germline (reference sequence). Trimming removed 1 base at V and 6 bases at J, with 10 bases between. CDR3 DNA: TGTGCCAGCAGCCAAGGGGTCTTCGTCGAGCAGTACTTC. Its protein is CASSQGVFVEQYF.

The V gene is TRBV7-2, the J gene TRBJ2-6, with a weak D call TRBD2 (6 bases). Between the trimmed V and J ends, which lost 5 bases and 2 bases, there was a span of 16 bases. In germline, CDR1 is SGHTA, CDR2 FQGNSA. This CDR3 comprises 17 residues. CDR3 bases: TGTGCCAGCAGCCCGGGACGACTAGTGGCTGGGGCCAACGTCCTGACTTTC. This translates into CASSPGRLVAGANVLTF.

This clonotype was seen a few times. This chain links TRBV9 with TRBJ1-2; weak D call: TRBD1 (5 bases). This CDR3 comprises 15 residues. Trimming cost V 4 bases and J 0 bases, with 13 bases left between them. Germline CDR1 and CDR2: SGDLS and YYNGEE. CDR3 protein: CASSTRGGTNYGYTF. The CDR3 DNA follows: TGTGCCAGCAGCACCCGGGGGGGAACTAACTATGGCTACACCTTC.

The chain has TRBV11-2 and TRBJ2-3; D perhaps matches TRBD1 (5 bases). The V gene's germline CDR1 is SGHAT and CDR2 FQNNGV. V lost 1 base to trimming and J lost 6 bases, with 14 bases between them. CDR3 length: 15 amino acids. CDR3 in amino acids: CASSLGALKGDTQYF. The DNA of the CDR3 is TGTGCCAGCAGCTTAGGGGCTCTCAAGGGGGATACGCAGTATTTT.

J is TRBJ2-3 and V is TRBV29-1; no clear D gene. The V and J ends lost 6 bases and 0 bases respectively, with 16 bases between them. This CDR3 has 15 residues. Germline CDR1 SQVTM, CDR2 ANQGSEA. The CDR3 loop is CSVRQQSRSTDTQYF. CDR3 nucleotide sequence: TGCAGCGTCCGCCAACAGTCAAGAAGCACAGATACGCAGTATTTT.

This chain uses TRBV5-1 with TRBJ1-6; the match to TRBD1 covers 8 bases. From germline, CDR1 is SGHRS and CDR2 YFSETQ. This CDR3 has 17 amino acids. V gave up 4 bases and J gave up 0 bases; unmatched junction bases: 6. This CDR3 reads CASSHGTGSSYNSPLHF. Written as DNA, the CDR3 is TGCGCCAGCAGCCATGGGACAGGAAGCTCCTATAATTCACCCCTCCACTTT.

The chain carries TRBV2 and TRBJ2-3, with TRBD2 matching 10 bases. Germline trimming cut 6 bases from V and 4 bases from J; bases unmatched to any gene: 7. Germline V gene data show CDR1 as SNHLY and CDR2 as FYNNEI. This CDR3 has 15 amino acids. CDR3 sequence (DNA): TGTGCCAGCAGCGGGGGGACTAGCGTCGCAGATACGCAGTATTTT. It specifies CASSGGTSVADTQYF.

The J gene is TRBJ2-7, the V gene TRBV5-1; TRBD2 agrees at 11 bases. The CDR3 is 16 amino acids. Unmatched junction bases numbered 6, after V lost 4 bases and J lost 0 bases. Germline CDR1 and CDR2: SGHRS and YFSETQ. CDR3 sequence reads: CASSLGLAVNSYEQYF. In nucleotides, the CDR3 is TGCGCCAGCAGCCTGGGACTAGCGGTCAACTCCTACGAGCAGTACTTC.

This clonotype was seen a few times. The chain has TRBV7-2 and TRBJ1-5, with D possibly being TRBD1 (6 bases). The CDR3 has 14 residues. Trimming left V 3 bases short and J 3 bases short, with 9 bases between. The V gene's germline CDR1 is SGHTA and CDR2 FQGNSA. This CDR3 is CASSFRGHNQPQHF. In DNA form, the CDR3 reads TGTGCCAGCAGCTTTCGGGGGCACAATCAGCCCCAGCATTTT.

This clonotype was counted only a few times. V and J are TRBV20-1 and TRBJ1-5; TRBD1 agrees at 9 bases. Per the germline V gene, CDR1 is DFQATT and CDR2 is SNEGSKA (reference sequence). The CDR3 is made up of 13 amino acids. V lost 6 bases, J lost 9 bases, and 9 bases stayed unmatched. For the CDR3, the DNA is TGCAGTGCCGGGACAGGGCGCCCAGGGCCCCAGCATTTT. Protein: CSAGTGRPGPQHF.

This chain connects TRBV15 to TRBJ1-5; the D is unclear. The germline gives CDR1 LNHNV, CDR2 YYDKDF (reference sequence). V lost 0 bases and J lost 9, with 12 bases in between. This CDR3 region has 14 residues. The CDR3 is CATSRDHSNGPQHF. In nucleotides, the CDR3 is TGTGCCACCAGCAGAGATCACTCGAATGGGCCCCAGCATTTT.

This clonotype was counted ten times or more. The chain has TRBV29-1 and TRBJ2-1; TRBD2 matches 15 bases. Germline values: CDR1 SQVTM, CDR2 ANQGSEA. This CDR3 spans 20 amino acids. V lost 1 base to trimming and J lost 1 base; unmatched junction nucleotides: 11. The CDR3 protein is CSVEGADPGLAGGSYNEQFF. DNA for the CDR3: TGCAGCGTTGAAGGGGCGGACCCGGGACTAGCGGGAGGATCCTACAATGAGCAGTTCTTC.

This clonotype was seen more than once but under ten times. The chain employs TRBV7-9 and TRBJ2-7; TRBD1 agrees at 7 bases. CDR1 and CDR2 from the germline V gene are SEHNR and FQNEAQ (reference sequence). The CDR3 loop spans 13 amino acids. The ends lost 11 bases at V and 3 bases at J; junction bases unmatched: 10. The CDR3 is CASSSGGVYEQYF. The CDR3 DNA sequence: TGTGCCTCCAGCTCAGGGGGAGTCTACGAGCAGTACTTC.

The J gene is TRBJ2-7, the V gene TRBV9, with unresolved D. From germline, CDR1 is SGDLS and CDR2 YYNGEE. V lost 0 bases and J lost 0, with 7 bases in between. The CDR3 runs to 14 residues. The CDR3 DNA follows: TGTGCCAGCAGCGTAGGTGCTAGCTCCTACGAGCAGTACTTC. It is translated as CASSVGASSYEQYF. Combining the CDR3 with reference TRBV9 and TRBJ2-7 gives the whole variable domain DSGVTQTPKHLITATGQRVTLRCSPRSGDLSVYWYQQSLDQGLQFLIQYYNGEERAKGNILERFSAQQFPDLHSELNLSSLELGDSALYFCASSVGASSYEQYFGPGTRLTVT.

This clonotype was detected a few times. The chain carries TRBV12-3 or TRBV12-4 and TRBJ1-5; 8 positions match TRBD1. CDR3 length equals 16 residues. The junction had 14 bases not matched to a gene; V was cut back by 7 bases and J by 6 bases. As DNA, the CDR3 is TGTGCCAGCACCCTGGGCACAGGGGGGTTGAGTCAGCCCCAGCATTTT. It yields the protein CASTLGTGGLSQPQHF.

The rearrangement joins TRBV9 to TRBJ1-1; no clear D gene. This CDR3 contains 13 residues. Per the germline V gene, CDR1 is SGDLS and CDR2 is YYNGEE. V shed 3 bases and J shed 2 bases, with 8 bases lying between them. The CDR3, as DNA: TGTGCCAGCAGCGCCGACACCAACACTGAAGCTTTCTTT. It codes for CASSADTNTEAFF.

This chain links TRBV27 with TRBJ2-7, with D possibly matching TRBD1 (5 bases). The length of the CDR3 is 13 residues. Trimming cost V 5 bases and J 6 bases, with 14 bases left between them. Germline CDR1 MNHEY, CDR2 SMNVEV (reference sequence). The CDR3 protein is CASSPSGLSEQYF. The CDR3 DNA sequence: TGTGCCAGCAGTCCATCAGGGTTATCCGAGCAGTACTTC.

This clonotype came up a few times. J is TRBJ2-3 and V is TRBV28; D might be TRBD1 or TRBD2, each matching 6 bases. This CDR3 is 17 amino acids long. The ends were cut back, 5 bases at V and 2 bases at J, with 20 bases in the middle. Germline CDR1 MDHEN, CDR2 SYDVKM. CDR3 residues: CASSQNTWGAHTDTQYF. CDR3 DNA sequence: TGTGCCAGCAGTCAAAACACCTGGGGGGCGCACACAGATACGCAGTATTTT. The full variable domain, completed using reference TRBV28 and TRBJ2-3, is DVKVTQSSRYLVKRTGEKVFLECVQDMDHENMFWYRQDPGLGLRLIYFSYDVKMKEKGDIPEGYSVSREKKERFSLILESASTNQTSMYLCASSQNTWGAHTDTQYFGPGTRLTVL.

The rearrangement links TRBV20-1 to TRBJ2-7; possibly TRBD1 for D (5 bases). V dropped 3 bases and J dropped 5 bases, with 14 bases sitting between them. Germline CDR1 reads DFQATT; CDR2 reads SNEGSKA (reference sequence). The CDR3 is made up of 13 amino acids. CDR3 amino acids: CSARVAGINEQYF. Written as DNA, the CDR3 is TGCAGTGCTAGGGTAGCAGGGATCAACGAGCAGTACTTC.

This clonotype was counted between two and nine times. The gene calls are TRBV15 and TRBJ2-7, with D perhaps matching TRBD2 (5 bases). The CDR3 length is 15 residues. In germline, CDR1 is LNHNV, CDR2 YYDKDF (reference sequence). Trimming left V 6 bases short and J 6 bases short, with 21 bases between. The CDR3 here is CATRNGVVSSSEQYF. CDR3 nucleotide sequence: TGTGCCACCAGGAACGGGGTAGTTTCTAGCTCCGAGCAGTACTTC.

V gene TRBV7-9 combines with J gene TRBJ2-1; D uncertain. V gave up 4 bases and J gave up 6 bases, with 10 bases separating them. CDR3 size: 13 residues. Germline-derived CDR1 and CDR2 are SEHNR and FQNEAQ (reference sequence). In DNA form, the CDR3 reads TGTGCCAGCAGCTCAGAGTGGGGCAATGAGCAGTTCTTC. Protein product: CASSSEWGNEQFF.

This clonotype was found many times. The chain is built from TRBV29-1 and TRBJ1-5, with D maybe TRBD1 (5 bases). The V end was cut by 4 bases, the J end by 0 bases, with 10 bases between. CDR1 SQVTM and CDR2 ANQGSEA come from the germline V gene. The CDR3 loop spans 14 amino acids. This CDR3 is CSVAGGVSNQPQHF. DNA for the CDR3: TGCAGCGTTGCCGGAGGGGTTAGCAATCAGCCCCAGCATTTT.

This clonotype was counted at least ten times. CDR3 region: CSARNRDREYQPQHF. CDR3 in DNA: TGCAGTGCTAGAAATAGGGACAGGGAATACCAGCCCCAGCATTTT. The chain couples TRBV20-1 to TRBJ1-5, with TRBD1 matching 9 bases. The CDR3 spans 15 residues. CDR1 is DFQATT and CDR2 is SNEGSKA in the germline V gene (reference sequence). Trimming took 2 bases from V and 7 from J; bases not matched to a gene: 9.

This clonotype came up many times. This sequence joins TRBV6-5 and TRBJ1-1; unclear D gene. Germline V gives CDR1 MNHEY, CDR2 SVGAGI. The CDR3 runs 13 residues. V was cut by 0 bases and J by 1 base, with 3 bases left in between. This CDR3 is CASSYSENTEAFF. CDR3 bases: TGTGCCAGCAGTTACTCGGAGAACACTGAAGCTTTCTTT.

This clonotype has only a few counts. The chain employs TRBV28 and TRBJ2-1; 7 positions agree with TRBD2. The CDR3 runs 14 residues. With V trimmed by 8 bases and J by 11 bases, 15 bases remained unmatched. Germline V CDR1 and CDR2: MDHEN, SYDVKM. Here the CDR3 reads CASAEGGSWGKQFF. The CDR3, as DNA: TGTGCCAGCGCTGAGGGCGGGAGTTGGGGTAAGCAGTTCTTC.

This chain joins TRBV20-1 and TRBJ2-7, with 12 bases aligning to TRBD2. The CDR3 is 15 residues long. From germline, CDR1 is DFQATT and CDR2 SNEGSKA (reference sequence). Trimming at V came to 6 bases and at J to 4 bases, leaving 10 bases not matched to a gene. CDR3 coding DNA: TGCAGTGCCCGAAGACTAGCGGGGGCCCAGTACGAGCAGTACTTC. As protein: CSARRLAGAQYEQYF.

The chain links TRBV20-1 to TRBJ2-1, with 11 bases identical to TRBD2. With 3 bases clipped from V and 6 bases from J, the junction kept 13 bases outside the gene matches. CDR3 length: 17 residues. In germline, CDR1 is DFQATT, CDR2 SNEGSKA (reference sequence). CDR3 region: CSARPYGLAGVLNEQFF. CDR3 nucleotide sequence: TGCAGTGCTAGGCCTTACGGACTAGCGGGCGTCCTCAATGAGCAGTTCTTC.

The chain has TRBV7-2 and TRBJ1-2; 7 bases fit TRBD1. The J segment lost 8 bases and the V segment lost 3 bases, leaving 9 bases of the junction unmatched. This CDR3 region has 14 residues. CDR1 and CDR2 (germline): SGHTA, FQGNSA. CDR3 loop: CASSFGTALGGYTF. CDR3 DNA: TGTGCCAGCAGCTTCGGGACAGCTCTTGGAGGCTACACCTTC. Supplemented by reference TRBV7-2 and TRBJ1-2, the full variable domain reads GAGVSQSPSNKVTEKGKDVELRCDPISGHTALYWYRQSLGQGLEFLIYFQGNSAPDKSGLPSDRFSAERTGGSVSTLTIQRTQQEDSAVYLCASSFGTALGGYTFGSGTRLTVV.

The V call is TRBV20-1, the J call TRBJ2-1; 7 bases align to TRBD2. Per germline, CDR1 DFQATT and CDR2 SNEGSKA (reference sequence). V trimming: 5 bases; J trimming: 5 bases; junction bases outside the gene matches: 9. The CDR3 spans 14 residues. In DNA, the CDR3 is TGCAGTGCTGAGAGATGGCTAGCGGACAATGAGCAGTTCTTC. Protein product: CSAERWLADNEQFF.

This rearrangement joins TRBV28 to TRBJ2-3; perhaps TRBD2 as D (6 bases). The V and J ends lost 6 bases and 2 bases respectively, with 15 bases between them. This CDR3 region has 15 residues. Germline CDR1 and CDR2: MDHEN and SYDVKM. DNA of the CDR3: TGTGCCAGCAGGAGGGGACTCCCCGTCACAGATACGCAGTATTTT. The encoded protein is CASRRGLPVTDTQYF.